The present T cell receptor (beta chain) was sequenced within a study of CD8 T cells in ankylosing spondylitis. Quantitative 5'-RACE was performed with molecular barcodes, and it yielded the TCR beta libraries. Each CDR3 protein gets one entry after TCRdb re-called the 5' RACE reads with MiXCR. The sample yields roughly 670,000 distinct CDR3 sequences, around 20% seen once. Study outcomes and limitations: Certain motif variants had earlier been reported in reactive arthritis synovial fluid and blood. Clones linked to the disease showed a CD8+ phenotype. They occurred at relatively low frequencies in peripheral blood. A TCR beta motif made of under 10 highly homologous variants seemed typical of ankylosing spondylitis blood. According to the report, clones linked to the disease were significantly enriched in matched synovial fluid samples taken from ankylosing spondylitis patients.

Regarding this clonotype: No antigen is known for it.

The origin of this receptor is a male donor with ankylosing spondylitis. The sample consisted of blood, either unsorted or a sorted T cell fraction (not recorded which).

CDR3 sequence (DNA): TGCAGTGCTAGAGGGACTAGCGGGAGTCTGGGAACCGGGGAGCTGTTTTTT. Its translation is CSARGTSGSLGTGELFF. V gene TRBV20-1 combines with J gene TRBJ2-2, with 13 positions matching TRBD2. Germline-derived CDR1 and CDR2 are DFQATT and SNEGSKA (reference sequence). V shed 1 base, J shed 5 bases, and the junction held 7 bases outside the gene matches. The CDR3 is made up of 17 amino acids.